This TCR beta chain originates from a study of beta chain features in type 1 diabetes (dated by TCRdb to the late 2010s). Context from the whole study: No differences in mean age, gender distribution, total cell number or subset yield were found between patients and healthy donors. Across all samples, some 100,000,000 sorted cells were examined, and cell number per subset correlated strongly with RNA yield. In the study, recently diagnosed type 1 diabetes patients and matched healthy donors were compared on the TCRB repertoires of their sorted circulating CD4+ T cell subsets. Whereas all 30 or so donors provided naive and central memory subsets, regulatory and stem cell-like memory subsets were isolated from just 8 patients and roughly eight healthy donors.

The trim is 1 base for V and 4 bases for J, with a gap of 7 bases between the germline ends. For CDR1 and CDR2, the germline V gene (reference sequence) lists SEHNR and FQNEAQ. From cysteine to phenylalanine, the CDR3 is 14 amino acids long. Only CDR3 DNA remains: 42 bases, in frame from the first base. What the work shows at the level of the full study, not this receptor alone: Because small numbers of individuals were included in the HLA sub-analyses, any influence of HLA type on TCRB rearrangement was left unresolved. PCR might favor shorter templates, but patient and control samples were amplified and corrected together, so any skew would affect both groups equally. The naive, central memory and regulatory TCRB repertoires appeared to resemble one another more closely among patients than among healthy donors. Because cDNA was sequenced instead of genomic DNA, highly expressing activated cells could be over-represented, though the groups showed no difference in activation or CD3 levels. A moderate but significant shortening of TCRB CDR3 length was observed in type 1 diabetes patients in all four CD4+ subsets. Fewer insertions and more nucleotide deletions at VDJ recombination sites were observed in patients with type 1 diabetes, implying thymic rearrangement abnormalities.

The High Capacity cDNA Reverse Transcription Kit was used to reverse transcribe all of the isolated RNA, meaning that expressed TCRB transcripts were what got sequenced. Deep immunoSEQ sequencing was performed on naive, central memory and regulatory T cell samples, with an average of roughly 3.6 million total reads per sample. After sorted cells were lysed in RLT buffer, RNA was extracted with DNase-treated RNeasy Micro or Mini kits, with the choice depending on cell number. To prevent cross-contamination, every cell subset was processed on its own, while patient and healthy donor samples were processed together. Using the immunoSEQ multiplex PCR, TCRB sequences were amplified from cDNA into 87-bp fragments spanning the CDR3 region. The amplicons were sequenced using the Illumina HiSeq platform. In the source study's methods: PCR bias was corrected computationally using synthetic template baselines, and reads within Hamming distance 2 were collapsed, with unmergeable singletons discarded. Reads were aligned against IMGT to assign V, D and J genes, CDR3 length and insertions or deletions at six rearrangement sites. Within each subset, clonotype counts were normalized to sorted cell number, and only after that were true diversity and Gini coefficients computed with the tcR R package. The overlap coefficient, calculated on TCRB nucleotide sequences, was used to quantify repertoire sharing. TCRdb's version of the immuneACCESS table is confined to in-frame rearrangements and falls short of the full clone set. An unresolved V gene accounts for under half of the shortfall where checked; the remainder is of unknown origin. The D gene and trimming were derived from the DNA, and the V and J assignments and clone size from that table. Across this sample there are 120,000 to 150,000 clones, with 6.9% seen only once. The ten largest account for about 1.4% of the sample.

Remarks on this clone: What this receptor recognizes is not known. Within one base of it there is no much larger clone, and no base qualities were kept.

From each donor, a single peripheral blood sample of around 120 mL on average was drawn into heparinised tubes. A BD FACSAria II was used to sort naive, central memory, regulatory and stem cell-like memory CD4+ T cells with a panel that included CD45RO, CCR7, CD25, CD127, CD95 and CD27. A purity above 95% was achieved for all sorted populations. PBMCs were isolated right away by Lymphoprep density gradient centrifugation and were stained directly, without culture. So that batch effects would be minimized, each experiment stained and sorted samples in pairs, pairing one healthy donor with one patient.

This sequence originates from a woman aged 25 to 39 in good health. In this chain, TRBV7-9 is recombined with TRBJ2-2; no D gene can be assigned with confidence. Material for sequencing was central memory CD4+ T cells from blood. The CDR3 amino acid sequence is: CASSLGRGTGELFF. The base sequence is TGTGCCAGCAGCTTAGGGCGCGGCACCGGGGAGCTGTTTTTT.